This passage covers 13 T cell receptor beta chains from one sample sequenced in a study of T cell repertoires in cytomegalovirus infection. These receptors have no identified antigens. Each CDR3 protein is one row after TCRdb ran MiXCR on the reads. The sample includes fewer than 130,000 distinct CDR3 sequences, 42% of them seen just once. Sequenced here: CD8+ T cells from cultured PBMCs, sampled from culture after CMV antigen stimulation. Source of these receptors: a human donor in good health (CMV status not recorded). Some clones in this sample may be carry-over from other donors' samples.

The J gene is TRBJ2-7, the V gene TRBV9; D unresolved. This CDR3 has 13 amino acids. Germline V gives CDR1 SGDLS, CDR2 YYNGEE. V was trimmed by 3 bases and J by 4 bases, leaving 11 bases between them. Here the CDR3 DNA reads TGTGCCAGCAGCGCGGACGGACCTTACGAGCAGTACTTC. Encoded protein: CASSADGPYEQYF.

This clonotype has more than one count but fewer than ten. The rearrangement links TRBV12-3 or TRBV12-4 to TRBJ2-5, with D hard to call. V gave up 5 bases and J gave up 1 base, with 14 bases separating them. This CDR3 contains 15 residues. The CDR3 reads CASSPHGSTQETQYF. The CDR3 bases are TGTGCCAGCAGTCCGCACGGAAGCACCCAAGAGACCCAGTACTTC.

A few counts support this clonotype. The J gene is TRBJ1-1, the V gene TRBV6-1, with D perhaps matching TRBD1 (5 bases). Germline CDR1 MNHNS, CDR2 SASEGT. The CDR3 covers 14 residues. Trimming cost V 5 bases and J 0 bases, with 10 bases left between them. The chain's CDR3 is CASSMTDMNTEAFF. The CDR3 DNA reads as TGTGCCAGCAGTATGACAGATATGAACACTGAAGCTTTCTTT.

The table lists this clonotype with a few counts. The V call is TRBV11-2, the J call TRBJ2-1, with D maybe TRBD2 (6 bases). Trimming took off 1 base at V and 8 bases at J, with 9 bases between the two ends. This CDR3 comprises 13 residues. Germline CDR1 SGHAT, CDR2 FQNNGV. CDR3 coding DNA: TGTGCCAGCAGCTTAGTCCGCGGGGATGAGCAGTTCTTC. Amino acids: CASSLVRGDEQFF.

The rearrangement uses TRBV7-6 and TRBJ2-3; possibly TRBD2 for D (5 bases). Trimming took 5 bases from V and 2 from J, leaving 14 bases between them. Germline assignment: CDR1 SGHVS and CDR2 FNYEAQ. This CDR3 is built from 15 residues. The CDR3 loop is CASSTKRAVTDTQYF. The DNA for the CDR3 is TGTGCCAGCAGCACGAAGAGGGCGGTCACAGATACGCAGTATTTT.

J is TRBJ2-3 and V is TRBV12-3 or TRBV12-4, with D possibly being TRBD2 (6 bases). This CDR3 has 14 residues. The V and J ends lost 7 bases and 2 bases respectively, with 13 bases between them. CDR3 sequence reads: CASNWGGTTDTQYF. CDR3 sequence (DNA): TGTGCCAGCAACTGGGGCGGGACCACAGATACGCAGTATTTT.

V gene TRBV19 combines with J gene TRBJ1-5; 10 bases align to TRBD1. This CDR3 has 15 amino acids. With 3 bases clipped from V and 7 bases from J, the junction kept 6 bases outside the gene matches. The germline V gene has CDR1 LNHDA and CDR2 SQIVND (reference sequence). This chain's CDR3 is CASSIFGTGDQPQHF. The CDR3 DNA reads as TGTGCCAGTAGTATTTTCGGGACAGGGGACCAGCCCCAGCATTTT.

This chain links TRBV5-1 with TRBJ2-5; 9 bases match TRBD1. Per germline, CDR1 SGHRS and CDR2 YFSETQ. With V trimmed by 2 bases and J by 5 bases, 7 bases remained unmatched. The CDR3 contains 15 residues. The CDR3 sequence is CASSFLQGAIETQYF. Written as DNA, the CDR3 is TGCGCCAGCAGCTTCCTACAGGGGGCGATCGAGACCCAGTACTTC.

This clonotype was seen at least ten times. The V and J genes are TRBV2 and TRBJ1-5; perhaps TRBD1 as D (6 bases). V was pared by 3 bases and J by 7 bases, with 10 bases between. The CDR3 sequence is 13 residues long. CDR1 and CDR2 from the germline V gene are SNHLY and FYNNEI. This CDR3 is CASSEWGQQPQHF. CDR3 DNA sequence: TGTGCCAGCAGTGAGTGGGGGCAGCAGCCCCAGCATTTT. The full variable domain, rest sourced from reference TRBV2 and TRBJ1-5, is EPEVTQTPSHQVTQMGQEVILRCVPISNHLYFYWYRQILGQKVEFLVSFYNNEISEKSEIFDDQFSVERPDGSNFTLKIRSTKLEDSAMYFCASSEWGQQPQHFGDGTRLSIL.

This chain uses TRBV2 with TRBJ2-7; 11 bases align to TRBD2. V trimming: 6 bases; J trimming: 2 bases; junction bases outside the gene matches: 6. CDR3 size: 15 residues. The germline V gene has CDR1 SNHLY and CDR2 FYNNEI. Here the CDR3 DNA reads TGTGCCAGCAGCCCAACTAGCGGGGGAGCCTACGAGCAGTACTTC. Amino acids: CASSPTSGGAYEQYF.

This chain links TRBV18 with TRBJ2-2; unclear D gene. Germline V gives CDR1 KGHSH, CDR2 LQKENI. The CDR3 is 15 residues long. Trimming left V 1 base short and J 3 bases short, with 9 bases between. The CDR3 sequence: CASSPRLRDTGELFF. In DNA, the CDR3 is TGTGCCAGCTCACCACGCCTAAGGGACACCGGGGAGCTGTTTTTT.

This chain joins TRBV9 and TRBJ1-1; tentative D call: TRBD1 (5 bases). Trimming left V 4 bases short and J 1 base short, with 11 bases between. The CDR3 is 14 residues long. Germline V gene data show CDR1 as SGDLS and CDR2 as YYNGEE. The CDR3 sequence is CASSPRRGNTEAFF. The CDR3 nucleotides read TGTGCCAGCAGCCCCCGAAGGGGGAACACTGAAGCTTTCTTT.

This clonotype was detected only a few times. As DNA, the CDR3 is TGTGCCAGCAGTTTCCGGTCTCAGGCGCAGTTCTTC. It encodes CASSFRSQAQFF. The chain carries TRBV27 and TRBJ2-1; D unclear. The CDR3 is made up of 12 amino acids. Trimming pared 3 bases from V and 12 bases from J, leaving 12 bases between. The germline CDR1 and CDR2 sequences are MNHEY and SMNVEV (reference sequence).